The 15 T cell receptor beta chains below were found in one sample sequenced in a study of T cell repertoires in cytomegalovirus infection. These TCRs' antigens remain unknown. TCRdb re-called the reads with MiXCR, one entry per CDR3 protein. The sample has 45,000 to 55,000 distinct CDR3 sequences; roughly 22% are singletons. The input for sequencing was CD8+ T cells from cultured PBMCs, taken from culture after CMV antigen stimulation. These receptors all stem from a human donor in good health (CMV status not recorded). Some clones in this sample may be carry-over from other donors' samples.

The table lists this clonotype with a few counts. The rearrangement links TRBV14 to TRBJ1-1; 12 positions agree with TRBD1. The V gene end was trimmed by 10 bases and the J gene end by 4 bases; junction bases not matched to a gene: 10. The CDR3 covers 15 residues. The V gene's germline CDR1 is SGHDN and CDR2 FVKESK. The CDR3 is CATEDPGQGATEAFF. CDR3 nucleotide sequence: TGTGCCACCGAAGATCCGGGACAGGGGGCCACTGAAGCTTTCTTT.

In this sample, this clonotype turned up many times. The chain uses TRBV6-2 or TRBV6-3 and TRBJ2-1, with 7 bases matching TRBD2. CDR1 MNHEY and CDR2 SVGEGT come from the germline V gene. Trimming took 2 bases from V and 7 from J; bases not matched to a gene: 5. This CDR3 contains 14 residues. DNA of the CDR3: TGTGCCAGCAGTTACGGGCTAGCGGTAAATGAGCAGTTCTTC. Its protein product is CASSYGLAVNEQFF.

V is TRBV6-1 and J is TRBJ2-7; 9 positions agree with TRBD2. The germline V gene encodes CDR1 MNHNS and CDR2 SASEGT. J gave up 4 bases and V 10 bases, and 8 bases lay outside the gene matches. CDR3 length: 13 residues. CDR3 nucleotide sequence: TGTGCCACGGGGCGGGAGGGCTTTTACGAGCAGTACTTC. The encoded protein is CATGREGFYEQYF.

The chain joins TRBV6-1 to TRBJ2-7; 11 bases are a match to TRBD2. Germline values: CDR1 MNHNS, CDR2 SASEGT. After removal of 5 bases from V and 6 bases from J, the junction contained 15 bases not matched to a gene. This CDR3 comprises 17 residues. The CDR3 is CASSPHPPTSGGPEQYF. CDR3 DNA sequence: TGTGCCAGCAGTCCGCACCCTCCCACTAGCGGGGGACCCGAGCAGTACTTC.

This clonotype has more than one count but fewer than ten. CDR3 residues: CASSLVHRTSDTQYF. CDR3 nucleotide sequence: TGTGCCAGCAGCTTAGTTCACAGAACCTCAGATACGCAGTATTTT. This chain links TRBV7-9 with TRBJ2-3; unclear D gene. This CDR3 is 15 amino acids long. In germline, CDR1 is SEHNR, CDR2 FQNEAQ (reference sequence). V lost 1 base, J lost 4 bases, and 12 bases lay in between.

The gene calls are TRBV9 and TRBJ2-3, with 8 bases identical to TRBD2. The CDR3 totals 16 residues. With 3 bases clipped from V and 2 bases from J, the junction kept 8 bases outside the gene matches. Germline CDR1 SGDLS, CDR2 YYNGEE. In nucleotides, the CDR3 is TGTGCCAGCAGCGCTGGCGGGGGGCTGTACACAGATACGCAGTATTTT. It translates to CASSAGGGLYTDTQYF.

This chain links TRBV11-2 with TRBJ2-7; D uncertain. Between the trimmed V and J ends, which lost 8 bases and 6 bases, there was a span of 11 bases. Germline V CDR1 and CDR2: SGHAT, FQNNGV. The CDR3 has 11 amino acids. This CDR3 is CASGIAGEQYF. Here the CDR3 DNA reads TGTGCCAGCGGAATAGCCGGCGAGCAGTACTTC. The entire variable domain, with the rest obtained from reference TRBV11-2 and TRBJ2-7, is as follows: EAGVAQSPRYKIIEKRQSVAFWCNPISGHATLYWYQQILGQGPKLLIQFQNNGVVDDSQLPKDRFSAERLKGVDSTLKIQPAKLEDSAVYLCASGIAGEQYFGPGTRLTVT.

This clonotype was counted between two and nine times. V usage is TRBV12-3 or TRBV12-4 and J usage is TRBJ2-7; the D gene is possibly TRBD1 (5 bases). The CDR3 is 16 amino acids. Trimming took off 0 bases at V and 7 bases at J, with 19 bases between the two ends. The CDR3 reads CASSLASAGFMREQYF. DNA for the CDR3: TGTGCCAGCAGTTTAGCGTCGGCAGGGTTTATGAGGGAGCAGTACTTC.

This clonotype was detected only a few times. This rearrangement joins TRBV4-3 to TRBJ2-1; D perhaps matches TRBD2 (6 bases). The V and J ends lost 0 bases and 6 bases respectively, with 15 bases between them. CDR3 length: 16 amino acids. Germline CDR1 reads LGHNA; CDR2 reads YSLEER. DNA of the CDR3: TGCGCCAGCAGCCAAGAGGAGGAGCGGGCGTTCAATGAGCAGTTCTTC. This encodes CASSQEEERAFNEQFF.

The J gene is TRBJ2-7, the V gene TRBV7-8; a weak D match, TRBD2 (5 bases). The length of the CDR3 is 14 residues. Trimming took off 5 bases at V and 3 bases at J, with 14 bases between the two ends. Germline V gene data show CDR1 as SGHVS and CDR2 as FQNEAQ. The CDR3 DNA reads TGTGCCAGCAGCCCGGCCGAGGGAGTCTACGAGCAGTACTTC. The encoded protein is CASSPAEGVYEQYF.

This chain joins TRBV7-2 and TRBJ2-1; D call uncertain. CDR1 and CDR2 from the germline V gene are SGHTA and FQGNSA. Deletions cut 4 bases from V and 6 bases from J, with 10 bases between. The CDR3 runs to 13 residues. The CDR3 region is CASSSSYTNEQFF. The CDR3 bases are TGTGCCAGCAGCTCATCCTATACCAATGAGCAGTTCTTC.

This chain's CDR3 is CASSLGLAGVELFF. For the CDR3, the DNA is TGTGCCAGCAGCTTAGGTCTAGCGGGAGTGGAGCTGTTTTTT. The V gene is TRBV7-8, the J gene TRBJ2-2; 10 nucleotides agree with TRBD2. Germline loops: CDR1 SGHVS, CDR2 FQNEAQ. This CDR3 has 14 amino acids. Losses at the gene ends were 1 base for V and 10 bases for J; bases not matched to a gene: 3.

This clonotype was seen at least ten times. The genes are TRBV7-9 and TRBJ2-1; D unresolved. Germline V gene lookup returns CDR1 SEHNR and CDR2 FQNEAQ (reference sequence). The CDR3 sequence is 12 residues long. Deletions cut 4 bases from V and 4 bases from J, with 5 bases between. DNA for the CDR3: TGTGCCAGCAGCTCCACGTACAATGAGCAGTTCTTC. Protein product: CASSSTYNEQFF.

This clonotype was recorded a few times. The chain carries TRBV28 and TRBJ2-5; TRBD2 is a possible D gene (6 bases). V shed 6 bases and J shed 5 bases, with 16 bases lying between them. The CDR3 has 14 amino acids. Per the germline V gene, CDR1 is MDHEN and CDR2 is SYDVKM. CDR3 loop: CASRGTLLWETQYF. As DNA, the CDR3 is TGTGCCAGCAGGGGGACTTTACTCTGGGAGACCCAGTACTTC. The complete variable domain, with remaining parts taken from reference TRBV28 and TRBJ2-5, reads DVKVTQSSRYLVKRTGEKVFLECVQDMDHENMFWYRQDPGLGLRLIYFSYDVKMKEKGDIPEGYSVSREKKERFSLILESASTNQTSMYLCASRGTLLWETQYFGPGTRLLVL.

The gene calls are TRBV7-9 and TRBJ1-2, with D unclear. V lost 1 base and J lost 4, with 7 bases in between. This CDR3 has 13 amino acids. Per the germline V gene, CDR1 is SEHNR and CDR2 is FQNEAQ (reference sequence). This CDR3 is CASSLGNGYGYTF. In DNA form, the CDR3 reads TGTGCCAGCAGCTTAGGGAACGGCTATGGCTACACCTTC.